These T cell receptor beta chains were read from a single sample in a study of blood T cell repertoires in COVID-19. Method: immunoSEQ multiplex PCR; TCRdb's copy keeps in-frame clones and lacks some. In the table there are approximately 290,000 clones, approximately 90% of which are singletons. Sequenced: PBMCs or T cells enriched from blood (not recorded which). Receptors originate from a woman aged 25 to 39 who had recovered from COVID-19. Each CDR3 is given with its conserved first and last residue. The D gene is left open where the match is weak. A row's size may be missing; if present it is once, few, many or a size class.

DNA	CDR3	D	J	size	V
TGTGCCTGGAGTGGCGGACAGGGGTCAGCCCACGAGCAGTTCTTC	CAWSGGQGSAHEQFF	TRBD1	TRBJ2-1	.	TRBV30
TGTGCCAGCAGCTTAATCCCATCCCTTCGGGAGGACGAGCAGTACTTC	CASSLIPSLREDEQYF	TRBD2	TRBJ2-7	.	TRBV7-3
TGTGCCAGCAGTCCCGGGACAGGGGGATATACGCAGTATTTT	CASSPGTGGYTQYF	TRBD1	TRBJ2-3	.	TRBV6-5
TGCAGTGCTAGTGAGCGGTTAGAGACCCAGTACTTC	CSASERLETQYF	.	TRBJ2-5	.	TRBV20-1
TGTGCCAGCAGCTTGGGTGGACTAGCGGGAGTCGCGGAGACCCAGTACTTC	CASSLGGLAGVAETQYF	TRBD2	TRBJ2-5	.	TRBV5-4
TGTGCCAGCAGTTGGCCGCCAGATACGCAGTATTTT	CASSWPPDTQYF	.	TRBJ2-3	.	TRBV6-6
TGTGCCAGCAGTCCCAGCCGAGCGGAGTCCACAGATACGCAGTATTTT	CASSPSRAESTDTQYF	.	TRBJ2-3	.	TRBV28
TGTGCCAGTAGTCCCACAAGAGACACTGTGGGAAAACTGTTTTTT	CASSPTRDTVGKLFF	.	TRBJ1-4	few	TRBV19
TGTGCCTGGAGCGTTTGGACTAGCGGGACCCCCTACGAGCAGTACTTC	CAWSVWTSGTPYEQYF	TRBD2	TRBJ2-7	.	TRBV30
TGTGCCAGCAGCTTATGGGCGGGAGTTAAACTTGGTGAGCAGTTCTTC	CASSLWAGVKLGEQFF	TRBD2	TRBJ2-1	once	TRBV13
TGCGCCAGCAGCTTCGCCAGGGGTATAGATGGCTACACCTTC	CASSFARGIDGYTF	.	TRBJ1-2	.	TRBV5-1
TGTGCCAGCAGTTTGGCGGGACCCGGCCGTAGGACTGAAGCTTTCTTT	CASSLAGPGRRTEAFF	.	TRBJ1-1	.	TRBV28
TGTGCCAGCAGTTCCACAGGGGGCGCATTCTACGAGCAGTACTTC	CASSSTGGAFYEQYF	TRBD1	TRBJ2-7	once	TRBV6-5
TGTGCCAGCAGCTATGCCAGACTAGCGGGATACAATGAGCAGTTCTTC	CASSYARLAGYNEQFF	TRBD2	TRBJ2-1	.	TRBV28
TGTGCCATCCGGACTAGCGGGAGGCTCGGGGAGCTGTTTTTT	CAIRTSGRLGELFF	TRBD2	TRBJ2-2	.	TRBV10-3
TGTGCCAGCTCACCACGGAACCCGGGACAGGGATTCTCTCAGGGCAATATGGGCTACACCTTC	CASSPRNPGQGFSQGNMGYTF	TRBD1	TRBJ1-2	.	TRBV18
TGTGCCAGCAGTCATATGGGGCCGGTCAATGAGCAGTTCTTC	CASSHMGPVNEQFF	.	TRBJ2-1	.	TRBV27
TGTGCCAGCAGCTTATTCGACAGCCACAATCAGCCCCAGCATTTT	CASSLFDSHNQPQHF	.	TRBJ1-5	.	TRBV7-2
TGTGCCTGGAGTGTACTCGAGAGCTACACCTTC	CAWSVLESYTF	.	TRBJ1-2	.	TRBV30
TGTGCCAGCAGTTTAAGCGGGAGGAACCCAGATACGCAGTATTTT	CASSLSGRNPDTQYF	TRBD2	TRBJ2-3	.	TRBV27
TGTGCCAGCAAAATTTGGAGGGCAACGGATGAGCAGTTCTTC	CASKIWRATDEQFF	.	TRBJ2-1	.	TRBV6-5
TGTGCCACCAGCAGAGATCTAGCGGGAATGATGTATGAGCAGTTCTTC	CATSRDLAGMMYEQFF	TRBD2	TRBJ2-1	.	TRBV15
TGTGCCAGCAGTTTCCGCGACAGAGATGGCTACACCTTC	CASSFRDRDGYTF	.	TRBJ1-2	.	TRBV28
TGTGCCTGCCGCCCGCTGTTGGGCCGACAACTCTATGGCTACACCTTC	CACRPLLGRQLYGYTF	.	TRBJ1-2	.	TRBV30
TGCGCCAGCAGCCTGCAGTCGAACACCGGGGAGCTGTTTTTT	CASSLQSNTGELFF	.	TRBJ2-2	.	TRBV5-1
TGCGCCAGCAGCCAAGACCGGGACAGGGGGCTTGGCTACACCTTC	CASSQDRDRGLGYTF	TRBD1	TRBJ1-2	once	TRBV4-3
TGTGCCAGCAGCCAATCCTGGACAGGGGGCGTGGGCACTGAAGCTTTCTTT	CASSQSWTGGVGTEAFF	TRBD1	TRBJ1-1	.	TRBV4-2
TGTGCCAGCAGCAGTCGACAGGGAGGAAAACTGTTTTTT	CASSSRQGGKLFF	TRBD1	TRBJ1-4	.	TRBV5-6
TGTGCCAGCAGGCTAATAGCGGGAGGCTACAATGAGCAGTTCTTC	CASRLIAGGYNEQFF	TRBD2	TRBJ2-1	.	TRBV28
TGTGCCAGCAGCTTATTCCAGTACCAAGAGACCCAGTACTTC	CASSLFQYQETQYF	.	TRBJ2-5	once	TRBV7-2
TGTGCCTGGAGGACATTGCTCTCCTATAATTCACCCCTCCACTTT	CAWRTLLSYNSPLHF	.	TRBJ1-6	few	TRBV30
TGTGCCAGCAGCCAAACACGTTACGAGCAGTACTTC	CASSQTRYEQYF	.	TRBJ2-7	.	TRBV14
TGTGCCAGCAGCGTAGGCGATGCCAGCGCCTATGGCTACACCTTC	CASSVGDASAYGYTF	.	TRBJ1-2	.	TRBV9
TGTGCCAGCAGCTTTAATGGGGGCGATCAGCCCCAGCATTTT	CASSFNGGDQPQHF	.	TRBJ1-5	.	TRBV5-8
TGTGCCAGCAGCGTAGGGCTAGCGGGAGGCCGTTTAAGTGAGCAGTTCTTC	CASSVGLAGGRLSEQFF	TRBD2	TRBJ2-1	.	TRBV9
TGTGCCAGCAGCTTAGAAACGGCAGGTGGAAACACCATATATTTT	CASSLETAGGNTIYF	.	TRBJ1-3	.	TRBV7-2
TGTGCCTGGAAAGGGGGAGCGGCCGCCTACAATGAGCAGTTCTTC	CAWKGGAAAYNEQFF	.	TRBJ2-1	.	TRBV30
TGCGCCAGCGGCCTCGGGACTAGGGGAGAGACCCAGTACTTC	CASGLGTRGETQYF	TRBD2	TRBJ2-5	few	TRBV5-1
TGTGCCAGCAGCCGGGGCGGACAGACCCCGAGGAATGAAAAACTGTTTTTT	CASSRGGQTPRNEKLFF	.	TRBJ1-4	.	TRBV14
TGTGCCAGCAGTGAAGTAGGAGTCTATGAGCAGTTCTTC	CASSEVGVYEQFF	.	TRBJ2-1	.	TRBV2
TGTGCCAGCAGGACGACAGTGAGCTCCTACAATGAGCAGTTCTTC	CASRTTVSSYNEQFF	.	TRBJ2-1	.	TRBV2
TGTGCCAGTCAGATACTATTGGGCAATGAGCAGTTCTTC	CASQILLGNEQFF	.	TRBJ2-1	.	TRBV5-6
TGCGCCAGCAGCCAAGAAGTTGGGCTGAAAGCTTTCTTT	CASSQEVGLKAFF	.	TRBJ1-1	.	TRBV4-1
TGTGCCAGCAGTTACCTCGACAGAAATCAGCCCCAGCATTTT	CASSYLDRNQPQHF	.	TRBJ1-5	.	TRBV6-5
TGTGCCAGCAGCTTGGCCAGGCCCTACGAGCAGTACTTC	CASSLARPYEQYF	.	TRBJ2-7	.	TRBV11-2
TGTGCCACCAGTGGTCGGACACGTCCCTACAATGAGCAGTTCTTC	CATSGRTRPYNEQFF	.	TRBJ2-1	.	TRBV24-1
TGCGCCAGCAGCCCTGGACACGTTGGCACCGGGGAGCTGTTTTTT	CASSPGHVGTGELFF	.	TRBJ2-2	.	TRBV5-1
TGTGCCGCCTCTCGGGACAGGGAAGGTCGCACTGAAGCTTTCTTT	CAASRDREGRTEAFF	TRBD1	TRBJ1-1	.	TRBV25-1
TGTGCCAGCAGCTTTACTTCTAGCGATGAGCAGTTCTTC	CASSFTSSDEQFF	.	TRBJ2-1	.	TRBV5-4